This T cell receptor (beta chain) stems from a study of lymphopenia after photon versus proton radiotherapy. Study findings and constraints: Relative stability marked proton patients; photon patients lost diversity and naive cells. Authors raise, but do not show, better survival with proton therapy.

The repertoire was sequenced with immunoSEQ multiplex PCR; TCRdb's copy has only in-frame clones and lacks some. The repertoire includes over 55,000 clones, around 87% of them detected once, and about 10% sits in the top ten. Worth noting for this clone: Its antigen is still unknown.

Sequencing was performed on peripheral blood, taken from a patient treated with proton-based radiotherapy. The receptor was derived from a man older than 75 with esophageal cancer.

The CDR3 reads CASSAGGGVYEQYF. CDR3 nucleotide sequence: TGTGCCAGCAGCGCCGGAGGAGGAGTCTACGAGCAGTACTTC. The chain carries TRBV9 and TRBJ2-7, with D possibly being TRBD2 (5 bases). V lost 3 bases and J 3 bases, leaving 13 bases between the germline ends. CDR1 and CDR2 from the germline V gene are SGDLS and YYNGEE. The CDR3 has 14 residues.